This T cell receptor beta chain was sequenced in a study of OX40 agonist ivuxolimab in advanced cancers. Study background: Treatment of patients was with ivuxolimab, an agonistic anti-OX40 (CD134) antibody.

The CDR3 has 16 residues. The V end lost 1 base, the J end lost 4 bases, and 14 bases lay between the germline ends. Germline-derived CDR1 and CDR2 are LNHDA and SQIVND (reference sequence). The protocol was immunoSEQ multiplex PCR, while the TCRdb copy is restricted to in-frame clones and leaves out a portion. The table records about 99,000 clones, about 96% of them present only once. The source material was CD4+ or CD8+ T cells sorted from blood, sampled in a trial of the OX40 agonist ivuxolimab. The receptor was isolated from an adult with an advanced solid tumor such as melanoma, head and neck, liver or kidney cancer. The rearrangement links TRBV19 to TRBJ1-5; a weak D match, TRBD1 (6 bases). The CDR3 region has the DNA TGTGCCAGTAGTATAGTTTGGACAGATTTTAATCAGCCCCAGCATTTT. Translating gives CASSIVWTDFNQPQHF.